This T cell receptor beta chain originates from a study of OX40 agonist ivuxolimab in advanced cancers. About the research overall: The dose-escalation group included hepatocellular carcinoma, melanoma, renal cell carcinoma and head and neck cancer.

In germline, CDR1 is SGHTA, CDR2 FQGNSA. The CDR3 sequence is 17 residues long. V trimming: 2 bases; J trimming: 11 bases; junction bases outside the gene matches: 16. Sequencing was performed with immunoSEQ multiplex PCR; in TCRdb, only in-frame clones are kept and a portion is missing. The sample contains 100,000 to 140,000 clones, 85% to 95% of which appear only once. The sequence derives from an adult with an advanced solid tumor such as melanoma, head and neck, liver or kidney cancer. J is TRBJ1-3 and V is TRBV7-2, with 9 bases fitting TRBD1. The sequences come from CD4+ or CD8+ T cells sorted from blood, collected in a trial of the OX40 agonist ivuxolimab. This CDR3 is CASSLMAPGQGIGAIYF. As DNA, the CDR3 is TGTGCCAGCAGCTTAATGGCCCCGGGACAGGGTATCGGTGCCATATATTTT.